This TCR beta chain came from a study of blood T cell repertoires in COVID-19. Study overall: Donors in the United States, Italy and Spain gave samples during acute or convalescent COVID-19. Nucleic acid was either cDNA or gDNA, and it came from T cells, B-cell-depleted T cells, or PBMCs.

The CDR3 loop spans 15 amino acids. Germline V CDR1 and CDR2: KGHSH, LQKENI. The V and J ends lost 3 bases and 5 bases, in that order; junction bases with no gene match: 4. Some clones are missing from TCRdb's copy, which holds only in-frame ones; the method was immunoSEQ multiplex PCR. The profile covers some 510,000 clones, with around nine tenths appearing a single time and 1.5% to 2% taken by the ten largest. Participants spanned ages roughly 18 to 95 years and resided in fewer than 30 US areas. Participants had their cohort set by participant-reported clinical history. Material: PBMCs or T cells enriched from blood (not recorded which). The TCR was taken from a woman between 40 and 50 years old who had recovered from COVID-19. V is TRBV18 and J is TRBJ2-1, with 10 bases identical to TRBD2. CDR3 loop: CASSPETSGNNEQFF. The CDR3 DNA reads as TGTGCCAGCTCACCCGAAACTAGCGGGAACAATGAGCAGTTCTTC. Filled out from reference TRBV18 and TRBJ2-1, the complete variable domain reads NAGVMQNPRHLVRRRGQEARLRCSPMKGHSHVYWYRQLPEEGLKFMVYLQKENIIDESGMPKERFSAEFPKEGPSILRIQQVVRGDSAAYFCASSPETSGNNEQFFGPGTRLTVL.